This T cell receptor beta chain was recovered during a study of neurological immune-mediated disorders. Whole-study results and caveats: No CDR3 amino acid sequences recurred among expanded clones across subjects, suggesting private repertoires in all groups.

5'RACE employing 10-nucleotide random UMIs yielded the cDNA. TCRdb passed the 5' RACE reads through MiXCR, listing each CDR3 protein once. This repertoire shows roughly 100,000 distinct CDR3 sequences, about a tenth found once; its top ten account for around 3.1%. Time point indicated: longitudinal time-point 3. Unsorted libraries used 2 million PBMCs kept at -80 degrees C. This clonotype was observed at least ten times. What it recognizes is unknown. V lost 5 bases, J lost 4 bases, and 8 bases stayed unmatched. Germline V gene lookup returns CDR1 DFQATT and CDR2 SNEGSKA (reference sequence). The length of the CDR3 is 15 residues.

The receptor's source is a female donor with HTLV-1-associated myelopathy (HAM/TSP). The chain has TRBV20-1 and TRBJ1-6, with 7 bases identical to TRBD1. The sequenced sample consisted of PBMCs. In DNA form, the CDR3 reads TGCAGTGCTCGAAGAGCGACAGGGTATAATTCACCCCTCCACTTT. Encoded protein: CSARRATGYNSPLHF.